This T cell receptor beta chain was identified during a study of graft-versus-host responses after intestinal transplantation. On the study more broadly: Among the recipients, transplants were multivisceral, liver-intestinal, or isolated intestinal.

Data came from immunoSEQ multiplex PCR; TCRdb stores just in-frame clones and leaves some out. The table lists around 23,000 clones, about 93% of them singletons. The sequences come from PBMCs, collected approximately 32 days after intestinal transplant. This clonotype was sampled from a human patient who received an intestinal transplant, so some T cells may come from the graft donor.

CDR3 loop: CASSSIPGTGIDWGYGYTF. The CDR3 bases are TGCGCCAGCAGCTCAATTCCCGGGACAGGGATAGACTGGGGCTATGGCTACACCTTC. The chain has TRBV5-1 and TRBJ1-2; 9 bases map to TRBD1. Germline V lookup: CDR1 SGHRS, CDR2 YFSETQ. With V trimmed by 3 bases and J by 4 bases, 19 bases remained unmatched. CDR3 length: 19 amino acids.